A selection of T cell receptor beta chains follows, all from one sample in a study of T-cell memory formation after mild COVID-19. TCRdb reprocessed the 5' RACE reads with MiXCR, giving one entry per CDR3 protein. The table has about 430,000 distinct CDR3 sequences, more than 15% seen once. The sample was PBMCs or a T cell subset sorted from them (not recorded which). These TCRs come from a man younger than 30 who had mild COVID-19 (a few samples of this study predate the infection). Cell type and time point are not known. Each CDR3 is given without its conserved first and last residue. Each record gives: CDR3 length, J gene, V gene, CDR3 protein.

cdr3_length: 16
j_call: TRBJ2-6
v_call: TRBV9
cdr3_aa: ASSLRQGEFSGANVLT

cdr3_length: 14
j_call: TRBJ2-1
v_call: TRBV7-9
cdr3_aa: ASSLGAGASYNEQF

cdr3_length: 15
j_call: TRBJ2-1
v_call: TRBV18
cdr3_aa: ASSPDFSGGYAAEQF

cdr3_length: 13
j_call: TRBJ2-1
v_call: TRBV6-2/TRBV6-3
cdr3_aa: ASRNRVWSYNEQF

cdr3_length: 12
j_call: TRBJ2-2
v_call: TRBV7-2
cdr3_aa: ASSSSGGIGELF

cdr3_length: 12
j_call: TRBJ1-2
v_call: TRBV7-2
cdr3_aa: AGYDGQGLGGYT

cdr3_length: 12
j_call: TRBJ1-2
v_call: TRBV5-1
cdr3_aa: ASSLGPGAYGYT

cdr3_length: 14
j_call: TRBJ1-1
v_call: TRBV24-1
cdr3_aa: ATSDPDRASNTEAF

cdr3_length: 16
j_call: TRBJ2-6
v_call: TRBV5-6
cdr3_aa: ASSLGTGYLSGANVLT

cdr3_length: 16
j_call: TRBJ2-1
v_call: TRBV6-5
cdr3_aa: ASSYSHSPGYSYNEQF

cdr3_length: 11
j_call: TRBJ1-3
v_call: TRBV10-3
cdr3_aa: AIRGVPGNTIY

cdr3_length: 14
j_call: TRBJ2-3
v_call: TRBV9
cdr3_aa: ASSPTSGGRADTQY

cdr3_length: 11
j_call: TRBJ2-3
v_call: TRBV12-3/TRBV12-4
cdr3_aa: ASRGGGADTQY

cdr3_length: 10
j_call: TRBJ1-1
v_call: TRBV12-3/TRBV12-4
cdr3_aa: ASSLLPGEAF

cdr3_length: 11
j_call: TRBJ1-5
v_call: TRBV18
cdr3_aa: ASSPATDQPQH

cdr3_length: 11
j_call: TRBJ1-1
v_call: TRBV6-5
cdr3_aa: ASSYSRSTEAF

cdr3_length: 13
j_call: TRBJ1-4
v_call: TRBV3-1
cdr3_aa: ASSQGGARNEKLF

cdr3_length: 14
j_call: TRBJ2-5
v_call: TRBV5-1
cdr3_aa: ASSQGLAAPQETQY

cdr3_length: 12
j_call: TRBJ1-1
v_call: TRBV13
cdr3_aa: ASSLNRAATEAF

cdr3_length: 12
j_call: TRBJ2-2
v_call: TRBV12-3/TRBV12-4
cdr3_aa: ASTSDGNTGELF

cdr3_length: 14
j_call: TRBJ2-1
v_call: TRBV18
cdr3_aa: ASSPRLAGESGEQF

cdr3_length: 8
j_call: TRBJ1-2
v_call: TRBV29-1
cdr3_aa: SVTEYGYT

cdr3_length: 14
j_call: TRBJ2-1
v_call: TRBV4-1
cdr3_aa: ASSQFRRASYNEQF

cdr3_length: 12
j_call: TRBJ1-2
v_call: TRBV18
cdr3_aa: ASSPDDRVWGYT

cdr3_length: 13
j_call: TRBJ2-1
v_call: TRBV24-1
cdr3_aa: ATSVGRYSYNEQF

cdr3_length: 12
j_call: TRBJ2-4
v_call: TRBV14
cdr3_aa: ASSSQGWQNIQY

cdr3_length: 12
j_call: TRBJ2-5
v_call: TRBV6-5
cdr3_aa: ASSYSISTETQY

cdr3_length: 13
j_call: TRBJ2-1
v_call: TRBV5-1
cdr3_aa: ASSLTAGGNNEQF

cdr3_length: 13
j_call: TRBJ2-1
v_call: TRBV4-3
cdr3_aa: ASSLAGQGGNEQF

cdr3_length: 12
j_call: TRBJ1-4
v_call: TRBV5-4
cdr3_aa: ASSLQGASEKLF

cdr3_length: 11
j_call: TRBJ2-7
v_call: TRBV2
cdr3_aa: ASTSLTSYEQY

cdr3_length: 13
j_call: TRBJ2-3
v_call: TRBV5-1
cdr3_aa: ASSTAGGSADTQY

cdr3_length: 10
j_call: TRBJ1-5
v_call: TRBV12-3/TRBV12-4
cdr3_aa: ASSPLRQPQH

cdr3_length: 10
j_call: TRBJ2-1
v_call: TRBV6-2/TRBV6-3
cdr3_aa: ASTDFRMWQF

cdr3_length: 12
j_call: TRBJ2-4
v_call: TRBV7-9
cdr3_aa: ASSFDSGQDIQY

cdr3_length: 12
j_call: TRBJ2-7
v_call: TRBV20-1
cdr3_aa: SATPGTLTYEQY

cdr3_length: 13
j_call: TRBJ2-7
v_call: TRBV5-5
cdr3_aa: ASSHTRTSGYEQY